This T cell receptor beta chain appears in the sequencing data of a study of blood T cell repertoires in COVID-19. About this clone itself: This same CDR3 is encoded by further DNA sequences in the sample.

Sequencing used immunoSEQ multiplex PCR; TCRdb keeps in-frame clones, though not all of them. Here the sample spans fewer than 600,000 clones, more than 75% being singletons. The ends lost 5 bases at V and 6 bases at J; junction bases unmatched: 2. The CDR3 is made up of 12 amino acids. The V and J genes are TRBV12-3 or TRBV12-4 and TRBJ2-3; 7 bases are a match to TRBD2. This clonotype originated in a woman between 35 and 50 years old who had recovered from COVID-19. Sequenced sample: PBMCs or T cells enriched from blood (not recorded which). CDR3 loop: CASSPRGDTQYF. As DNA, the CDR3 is TGTGCCAGCAGTCCGCGGGGGGATACGCAGTATTTT.